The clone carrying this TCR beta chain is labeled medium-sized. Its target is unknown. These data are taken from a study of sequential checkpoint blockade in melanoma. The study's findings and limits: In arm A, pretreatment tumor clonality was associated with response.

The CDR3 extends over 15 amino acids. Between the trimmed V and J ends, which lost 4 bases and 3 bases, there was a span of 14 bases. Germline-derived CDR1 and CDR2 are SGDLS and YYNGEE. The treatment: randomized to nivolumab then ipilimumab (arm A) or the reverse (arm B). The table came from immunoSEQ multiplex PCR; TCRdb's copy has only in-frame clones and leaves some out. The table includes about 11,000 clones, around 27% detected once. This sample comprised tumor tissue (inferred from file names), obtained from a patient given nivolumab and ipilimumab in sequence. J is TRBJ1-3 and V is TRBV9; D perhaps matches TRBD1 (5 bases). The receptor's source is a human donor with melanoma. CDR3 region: CASSHEVGDGNTIYF. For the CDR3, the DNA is TGTGCCAGCAGCCACGAGGTGGGGGATGGAAACACCATATATTTT.